This TCR beta chain emerged from a study of T cells in Graves' hyperthyroidism and ophthalmopathy. TCR beta CDR3 regions were amplified from RNA transcripts. Initially, a first-round RT-PCR of the TCR CDR3 employed the HTBI primer set. TCRdb called the multiplex PCR reads again in MiXCR, with one record for every CDR3 protein. The sample shows 450,000 to 700,000 distinct CDR3 sequences, roughly 50% of them seen only once. The germline V gene encodes CDR1 DFQATT and CDR2 SNEGSKA (reference sequence). The CDR3 extends over 14 amino acids. Between the trimmed V and J ends, which lost 5 bases and 1 base, there was a span of 12 bases.

The sequence came from an adult woman with Graves' disease, either hyperthyroidism or ophthalmopathy (not recorded which). Sequenced sample: peripheral blood or thyroid tissue (not recorded which). The chain couples TRBV20-1 to TRBJ2-1, with D possibly TRBD2 on 6 matching bases. The CDR3 sequence: CSARTKGSYNEQFF. Here the CDR3 DNA reads TGCAGTGCTCGGACTAAGGGATCCTACAATGAGCAGTTCTTC.